This T cell receptor (beta chain) appears in the sequencing data of a study of shared clonotypes between healthy human individuals. Overall study results and limits: Sharing of clonotypes among donors was expected to vary with sequencing depth.

About this clone itself: Its antigen is as yet unknown.

There are 15 residues in the CDR3. V dropped 4 bases and J dropped 1; count of bases not matched to a gene: 5. The germline gives CDR1 SGHNT, CDR2 YYREEE (reference sequence). This table comes from immunoSEQ multiplex PCR, and its TCRdb copy is limited to in-frame clones, with some not included. The sample shows roughly 450,000 clones, 60% to 85% of them seen only once. The V gene is TRBV5-4, the J gene TRBJ2-7, with 10 bases identical to TRBD2. The material sequenced was PBMCs. This receptor was taken from a middle-aged woman in good health. Some clones in this sample may be carry-over from other donors' samples. The CDR3 bases are TGTGCCAGCAGCCTAAAGACTAGCGGGTCCTACGAGCAGTACTTC. It is translated as CASSLKTSGSYEQYF.